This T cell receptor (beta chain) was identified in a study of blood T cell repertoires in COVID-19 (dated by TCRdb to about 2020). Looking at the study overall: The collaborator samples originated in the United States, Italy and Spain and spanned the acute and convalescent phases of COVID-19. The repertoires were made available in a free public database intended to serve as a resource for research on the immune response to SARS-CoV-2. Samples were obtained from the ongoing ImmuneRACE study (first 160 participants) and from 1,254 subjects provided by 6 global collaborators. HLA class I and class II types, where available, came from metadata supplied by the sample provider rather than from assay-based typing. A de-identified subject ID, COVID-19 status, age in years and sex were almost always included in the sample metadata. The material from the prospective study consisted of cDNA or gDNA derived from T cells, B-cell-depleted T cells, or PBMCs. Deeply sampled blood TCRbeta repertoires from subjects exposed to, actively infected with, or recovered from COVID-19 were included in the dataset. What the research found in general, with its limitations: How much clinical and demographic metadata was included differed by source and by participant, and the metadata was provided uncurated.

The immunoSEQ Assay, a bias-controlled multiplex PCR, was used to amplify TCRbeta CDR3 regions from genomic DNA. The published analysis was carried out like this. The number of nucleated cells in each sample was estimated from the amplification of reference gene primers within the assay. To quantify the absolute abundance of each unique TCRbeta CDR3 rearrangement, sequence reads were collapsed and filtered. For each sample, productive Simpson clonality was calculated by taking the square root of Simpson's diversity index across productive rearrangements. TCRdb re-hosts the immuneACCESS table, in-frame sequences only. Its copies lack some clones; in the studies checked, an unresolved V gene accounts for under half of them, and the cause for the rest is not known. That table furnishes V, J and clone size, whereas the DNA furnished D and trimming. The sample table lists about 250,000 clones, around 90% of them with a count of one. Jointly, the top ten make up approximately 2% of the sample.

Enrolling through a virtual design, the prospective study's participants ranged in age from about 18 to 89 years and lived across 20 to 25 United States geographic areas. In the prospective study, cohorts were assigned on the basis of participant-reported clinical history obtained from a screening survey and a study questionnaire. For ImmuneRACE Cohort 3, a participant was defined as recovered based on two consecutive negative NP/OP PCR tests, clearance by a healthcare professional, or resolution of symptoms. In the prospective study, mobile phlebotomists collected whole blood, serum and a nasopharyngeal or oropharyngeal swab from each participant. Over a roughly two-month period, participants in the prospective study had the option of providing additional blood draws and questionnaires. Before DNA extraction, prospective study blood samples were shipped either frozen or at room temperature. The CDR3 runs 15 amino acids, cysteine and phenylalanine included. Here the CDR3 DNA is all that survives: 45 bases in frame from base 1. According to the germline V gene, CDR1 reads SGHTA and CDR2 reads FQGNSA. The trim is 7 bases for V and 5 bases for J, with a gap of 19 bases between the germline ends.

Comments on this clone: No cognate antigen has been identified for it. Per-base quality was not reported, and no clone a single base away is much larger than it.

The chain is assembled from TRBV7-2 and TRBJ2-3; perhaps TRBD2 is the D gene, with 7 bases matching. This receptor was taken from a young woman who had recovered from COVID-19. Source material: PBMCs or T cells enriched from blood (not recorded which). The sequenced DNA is TGTGCCAGCAAGCCGACGTCGGGGGGCGGAGATACGCAGTATTTT. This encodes CASKPTSGGGDTQYF.